Below are 27 T cell receptor beta chains sequenced from a single sample in a study of blood T cell repertoires in COVID-19. Generated by immunoSEQ multiplex PCR, the TCRdb table keeps only in-frame clones and is missing some. This table has around 150,000 clones, approximately 88% appearing once. The source material was peripheral blood. These receptor sequences come from a woman of 80 years or more with active or convalescent COVID-19.

V usage is TRBV19 and J usage is TRBJ1-5, with D tentatively TRBD1 (5 bases). The ends were cut back, 7 bases at V and 3 bases at J, with 16 bases in the middle. This CDR3 is 15 amino acids long. CDR1 and CDR2 (germline): LNHDA, SQIVND (reference sequence). CDR3 sequence: CASTSQRGFNQPQHF. The CDR3 region has the DNA TGTGCCAGTACCTCCCAAAGGGGTTTCAATCAGCCCCAGCATTTT.

The V and J genes are TRBV19 and TRBJ1-5; 11 bases fit TRBD1. The CDR3 is 15 residues long. The germline V gene has CDR1 LNHDA and CDR2 SQIVND (reference sequence). J was trimmed by 5 bases and V by 7 bases; bases with no gene match: 7. This chain's CDR3 is CASTSRDRGDQPQHF. CDR3 in DNA: TGTGCCAGTACGTCTCGGGACAGGGGGGATCAGCCCCAGCATTTT.

This chain's CDR3 is CAISRDRGGYTF. Written as DNA, the CDR3 is TGTGCCATCAGCCGGGACAGAGGTGGCTACACCTTC. This chain joins TRBV10-3 and TRBJ1-2; 7 nucleotides align to TRBD1. V lost 6 bases and J lost 7; bases outside the gene matches: 5. Germline CDR1 reads ENHRY; CDR2 reads SYGVKD. This CDR3 has 12 amino acids.

This chain links TRBV7-2 with TRBJ2-3; D is perhaps TRBD2 (6 bases). The CDR3 sequence is 17 residues long. Germline-derived CDR1 and CDR2 are SGHTA and FQGNSA. V was clipped by 4 bases and J by 0 bases, with 17 bases between them. The CDR3 DNA sequence: TGTGCCAGCAGCTCCCCCGGCGGGCGGGGCAGCACAGATACGCAGTATTTT. It specifies CASSSPGGRGSTDTQYF.

V gene TRBV12-5 combines with J gene TRBJ1-2; 8 nucleotides align to TRBD1. Germline V CDR1 and CDR2: LGHNT, FRNRAP. The CDR3 runs 15 residues. V gave up 0 bases and J gave up 9 bases; unmatched junction bases: 9. CDR3 amino acids: CASGLVQGQGASYTF. The CDR3 nucleotides read TGTGCTAGTGGTTTGGTACAGGGGCAGGGGGCGAGCTACACCTTC.

V is TRBV9 and J is TRBJ2-7; 9 bases line up with TRBD1. Germline CDR1 SGDLS, CDR2 YYNGEE. Trimming removed 4 bases from V and 2 bases from J; junction bases left unmatched: 7. This CDR3 has 15 residues. As DNA, the CDR3 is TGTGCCAGCAGCCCCATGACAGGGGGTACCTACGAGCAGTACTTC. It encodes CASSPMTGGTYEQYF. The variable domain in full, completed from reference TRBV9 and TRBJ2-7, reads DSGVTQTPKHLITATGQRVTLRCSPRSGDLSVYWYQQSLDQGLQFLIQYYNGEERAKGNILERFSAQQFPDLHSELNLSSLELGDSALYFCASSPMTGGTYEQYFGPGTRLTVT.

The V gene is TRBV3-1 (or the pseudogene TRBV3-2), the J gene TRBJ1-1; D remains ambiguous. The CDR3 extends over 14 amino acids. Trimming shortened V by 0 bases and J by 1 base, and 6 bases separated the two germline ends. Germline lookup yields CDR1 LGHDT and CDR2 YNNKEL (reference sequence). The CDR3 spells CASSQDWANTEAFF. For the CDR3, the DNA is TGTGCCAGCAGCCAAGACTGGGCGAACACTGAAGCTTTCTTT.

The chain uses TRBV4-1 and TRBJ1-5; no clear D. This CDR3 is 12 amino acids long. With 7 bases removed from V and 6 bases from J, the gap between germline ends came to 10 bases. Germline V gene lookup returns CDR1 MGHRA and CDR2 YSYEKL. DNA of the CDR3: TGCGCCAGCAATGAGCTAGGTCAGCCCCAGCATTTT. Amino acid sequence: CASNELGQPQHF.

The CDR3 sequence is CASRGVSDHYGYTF. The CDR3 DNA sequence: TGCGCCAGCAGGGGAGTATCTGACCACTATGGCTACACCTTC. The chain uses TRBV10-1 and TRBJ1-2, with D unresolved. V was clipped by 6 bases and J by 3 bases, with 14 bases between them. The germline CDR1 and CDR2 sequences are WNHNN and SYGVQD (reference sequence). The CDR3 covers 14 residues.

The chain recombines TRBV29-1 with TRBJ1-2, with a possible D match to TRBD1 (5 bases). Trimming took 7 bases from V and 4 from J, leaving 19 bases between them. CDR3 length: 14 amino acids. CDR1 and CDR2 (germline): SQVTM, ANQGSEA. The CDR3 coding sequence is TGCAGCGCGGACAACCCGAATCTCGCCTATGGCTACACCTTC. This codes for CSADNPNLAYGYTF.

CDR3 region: CASSTLQGPSGYTF. The CDR3 nucleotides are TGTGCCAGCAGCACACTACAGGGGCCGTCTGGCTACACCTTC. This rearrangement joins TRBV13 to TRBJ1-2; 7 bases agree with TRBD1. CDR1 is PRHDT and CDR2 is FYEKMQ in the germline V gene (reference sequence). The CDR3 spans 14 residues. V trimming: 5 bases; J trimming: 7 bases; junction bases outside the gene matches: 10.

The rearrangement uses TRBV6-6 and TRBJ1-2, with 12 nucleotides matching TRBD1. J gave up 3 bases and V 5 bases, and 4 bases lay outside the gene matches. Germline values: CDR1 MNHNY, CDR2 SVGAGI (reference sequence). This CDR3 has 15 residues. CDR3 sequence: CASSDGTGGHYGYTF. The CDR3 bases are TGTGCCAGCAGTGACGGGACAGGGGGCCACTATGGCTACACCTTC.

This clone was counted a few times. The J gene is TRBJ1-4, the V gene TRBV7-2; 11 positions agree with TRBD1. The V gene end was trimmed by 5 bases and the J gene end by 5 bases; junction bases not matched to a gene: 4. CDR1 is SGHTA and CDR2 is FQGNSA in the germline V gene. The CDR3 is 15 residues long. In DNA, the CDR3 is TGTGCCAGCAGCGTGGGGACAGGGGGAAATGAAAAACTGTTTTTT. Protein: CASSVGTGGNEKLFF.

This chain connects TRBV4-3 to TRBJ1-4, with 8 bases identical to TRBD1. The CDR3 is made up of 15 amino acids. CDR1 is LGHNA, CDR2 YSLEER, per germline. Trimming cost V 0 bases and J 6 bases; bases outside gene matches: 3. This CDR3 reads CASSQERTGYEKLFF. DNA of the CDR3: TGCGCCAGCAGCCAAGAACGGACAGGGTATGAAAAACTGTTTTTT.

To note about this clone: A junction boundary mismatches the germline segment, possibly from a read error. The V call is TRBV29-1, the J call TRBJ1-2; 7 nucleotides match TRBD1. The germline CDR1 and CDR2 sequences are SQVTM and ANQGSEA. This CDR3 comprises 12 residues. The CDR3 coding sequence is TGCAGCGTCGAAGGGTCAGGGGGAGGCTACACCTTC. Its translation: CSVEGSGGGYTF. Full variable domain (outside the CDR3, taken from reference TRBV29-1 and TRBJ1-2): SAVISQKPSRDICQRGTSLTIQCQVDSQVTMMFWYRQQPGQSLTLIATANQGSEATYESGFVIDKFPISRPNLTFSTLTVSNMSPEDSSIYLCSVEGSGGGYTFGSGTRLTVV.

The gene calls are TRBV3-1 (or the pseudogene TRBV3-2) and TRBJ2-1, with 9 positions matching TRBD2. The CDR3 covers 17 residues. The germline CDR1 and CDR2 sequences are LGHDT and YNNKEL (reference sequence). V shed 1 base and J 9 bases; nucleotides not matched to a gene: 13. The CDR3 sequence: CASSQGFGGGASGEQFF. The DNA of the CDR3 is TGTGCCAGCAGCCAAGGCTTCGGCGGGGGGGCTTCGGGTGAGCAGTTCTTC.

V gene TRBV18 combines with J gene TRBJ1-6; D is ambiguous. The CDR3 loop spans 13 amino acids. Trimming removed 2 bases from V and 8 bases from J, with 7 bases in between. Germline CDR1 reads KGHSH; CDR2 reads LQKENI. The chain's CDR3 is CASSPNTYSPLHF. The DNA for the CDR3 is TGTGCCAGCTCACCAAACACGTATTCACCCCTCCACTTT. The full variable domain, rest sourced from reference TRBV18 and TRBJ1-6, is NAGVMQNPRHLVRRRGQEARLRCSPMKGHSHVYWYRQLPEEGLKFMVYLQKENIIDESGMPKERFSAEFPKEGPSILRIQQVVRGDSAAYFCASSPNTYSPLHFGNGTRLTVT.

The sample holds one count of this clone. The rearrangement links TRBV5-1 to TRBJ1-2, with D possibly TRBD1 on 6 matching bases. The CDR3 is 14 amino acids. Germline V gene data show CDR1 as SGHRS and CDR2 as YFSETQ. The ends were cut back, 1 base at V and 2 bases at J, with 9 bases in the middle. As DNA, the CDR3 is TGCGCCAGCAGCTTGTTAACAGGGAACTATGGCTACACCTTC. This codes for CASSLLTGNYGYTF.

This clone has only one observation. The genes are TRBV5-5 and TRBJ2-7, with D perhaps matching TRBD2 (5 bases). Trimming cost V 0 bases and J 2 bases, with 12 bases left between them. The germline V gene encodes CDR1 SGHKS and CDR2 YYEKEE (reference sequence). The CDR3 contains 15 residues. The CDR3 loop reads CASSLGQASTYEQYF. In DNA form, the CDR3 reads TGTGCCAGCAGCTTGGGTCAGGCTAGCACCTACGAGCAGTACTTC. Filled out from reference TRBV5-5 and TRBJ2-7, the complete variable domain reads DAGVTQSPTHLIKTRGQQVTLRCSPISGHKSVSWYQQVLGQGPQFIFQYYEKEERGRGNFPDRFSARQFPNYSSELNVNALLLGDSALYLCASSLGQASTYEQYFGPGTRLTVT.

This chain joins TRBV6-5 and TRBJ1-3; D unclear. CDR1 and CDR2 from the germline V gene are MNHEY and SVGAGI. This CDR3 is 14 amino acids long. Deletions cut 0 bases from V and 8 bases from J, with 11 bases between. In DNA form, the CDR3 reads TGTGCCAGCAGTTACTCGACTGCTACGGACACCATATATTTT. Its protein product is CASSYSTATDTIYF.

This chain uses TRBV6-5 with TRBJ1-5, with 8 bases lining up with TRBD1. The junction had 6 bases not matched to a gene; V was cut back by 6 bases and J by 2 bases. This CDR3 comprises 15 residues. Germline V lookup: CDR1 MNHEY, CDR2 SVGAGI. CDR3: CASSSGGAGNQPQHF. The CDR3 bases are TGTGCCAGCAGCTCAGGGGGCGCGGGCAATCAGCCCCAGCATTTT.

The chain carries TRBV20-1 and TRBJ2-1, with a weak D call TRBD1 (6 bases). This CDR3 is built from 11 residues. The V end was cut by 6 bases, the J end by 7 bases, with 10 bases between. Germline CDR1 reads DFQATT; CDR2 reads SNEGSKA (reference sequence). CDR3 sequence: CSAPQGNEQFF. CDR3 nucleotide sequence: TGCAGTGCCCCCCAGGGGAATGAGCAGTTCTTC.

V usage is TRBV19 and J usage is TRBJ2-7; 9 nucleotides align to TRBD1. This CDR3 contains 15 residues. Trimming took 2 bases from V and 6 from J; bases not matched to a gene: 8. The germline gives CDR1 LNHDA, CDR2 SQIVND (reference sequence). Written as DNA, the CDR3 is TGTGCCAGTAGTATACAGGGACAGGGAAATTCCGAGCAGTACTTC. Translated: CASSIQGQGNSEQYF.

The V call is TRBV4-1, the J call TRBJ1-1; the match to TRBD1 covers 10 bases. The CDR3 runs to 14 residues. Germline CDR1 is MGHRA and CDR2 is YSYEKL. V lost 2 bases to trimming and J lost 9 bases; unmatched junction nucleotides: 6. CDR3 protein: CASSQPGQGVQAFF. The CDR3, as DNA: TGCGCCAGCAGCCAACCCGGACAGGGGGTACAAGCTTTCTTT.

The chain carries TRBV27 and TRBJ2-5, with 7 bases aligning to TRBD1. The CDR3 sequence is 14 residues long. The germline CDR1 and CDR2 sequences are MNHEY and SMNVEV (reference sequence). J lost 5 bases, V lost 5 bases, and 8 bases had no gene match. Written as DNA, the CDR3 is TGTGCCAGCAGTAGAACAGGGGTGATGGAGACCCAGTACTTC. It translates to CASSRTGVMETQYF.

The V call is TRBV27, the J call TRBJ2-7, with D unresolved. Per the germline V gene, CDR1 is MNHEY and CDR2 is SMNVEV (reference sequence). Trimming cost V 2 bases and J 0 bases, with 8 bases left between them. There are 14 residues in the CDR3. This chain's CDR3 is CASSLRTTSYEQYF. CDR3 nucleotide sequence: TGTGCCAGCAGTTTAAGAACAACCTCCTACGAGCAGTACTTC.

This clone was counted a few times. V gene TRBV27 combines with J gene TRBJ1-5; TRBD1 agrees at 7 bases. The CDR3 runs to 15 residues. Germline V gene sequence: CDR1 MNHEY, CDR2 SMNVEV (reference sequence). V lost 6 bases and J lost 0; bases outside the gene matches: 5. The CDR3 sequence: CASRGDSYSNQPQHF. The CDR3 DNA reads TGTGCCAGCAGAGGGGACAGTTATAGCAATCAGCCCCAGCATTTT.